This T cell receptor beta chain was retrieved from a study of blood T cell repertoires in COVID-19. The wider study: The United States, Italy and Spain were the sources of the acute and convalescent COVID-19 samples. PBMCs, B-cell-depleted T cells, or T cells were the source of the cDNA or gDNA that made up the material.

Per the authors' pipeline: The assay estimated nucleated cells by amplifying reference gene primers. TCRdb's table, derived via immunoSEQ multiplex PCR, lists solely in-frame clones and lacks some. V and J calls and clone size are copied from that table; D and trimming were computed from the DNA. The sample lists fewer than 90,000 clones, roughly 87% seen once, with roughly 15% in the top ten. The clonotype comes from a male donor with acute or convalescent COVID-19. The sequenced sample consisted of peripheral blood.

The CDR3 DNA is TGTGCCAGCAGCCTTAGGGGGCAAGGCAATCAGCCCCAGCATTTT. It yields the protein CASSLRGQGNQPQHF. The chain is built from TRBV3-1 (or the pseudogene TRBV3-2) and TRBJ1-5, with 7 positions matching TRBD1. CDR1 and CDR2 from the germline V gene are LGHDT and YNNKEL (reference sequence). V lost 4 bases to trimming and J lost 2 bases; unmatched junction nucleotides: 5. This CDR3 comprises 15 residues.